The next 5 T cell receptor beta chains were all read from a single sample in a study of blood T cell repertoires in COVID-19. Assay: immunoSEQ multiplex PCR; the TCRdb copy retains only in-frame clones and omits some. The table has 45,000 to 50,000 clones, around four fifths seen once; the top ten hold roughly 7.3%. The sequencing input was peripheral blood. The receptor source for this set is a man aged 35 to 55 with acute or convalescent COVID-19.

This clone was detected only a few times. This rearrangement joins TRBV4-3 to TRBJ2-1; D is ambiguous. Germline lookup yields CDR1 LGHNA and CDR2 YSLEER. With 1 base removed from V and 7 bases from J, the gap between germline ends came to 14 bases. The CDR3 consists of 15 residues. CDR3 in amino acids: CASSQVKLVSNEQFF. The CDR3 coding sequence is TGCGCCAGCAGCCAAGTGAAGCTAGTTTCAAATGAGCAGTTCTTC.

The rearrangement uses TRBV21-1 and TRBJ1-3; the table's D call, TRBD1, was not checked against the DNA. TRBV21-1 is marked as a pseudogene. The CDR3 has 17 residues. The CDR3 coding sequence is TGTGCCAGCAAAACAGGGGGCCAGAGATACTCTGGAAACACCATATATTTT. Translating it yields CASKTGGQRYSGNTIYF.

This clone was seen a few times. V and J are TRBV19 and TRBJ2-2; no clear D. Germline loops: CDR1 LNHDA, CDR2 SQIVND (reference sequence). Deletions cut 2 bases from V and 7 bases from J, with 5 bases between. The CDR3 contains 12 residues. In nucleotides, the CDR3 is TGTGCCAGTAGTATACCTAACGGGGAGCTGTTTTTT. Translating gives CASSIPNGELFF.

This clone has only one observation. This rearrangement joins TRBV3-1 (or the pseudogene TRBV3-2) to TRBJ2-5; 9 bases align to TRBD2. Germline lookup yields CDR1 LGHDT and CDR2 YNNKEL (reference sequence). This CDR3 comprises 15 residues. Trimming cost V 4 bases and J 2 bases; bases outside gene matches: 5. The CDR3 DNA sequence: TGTGCCAGCAGCCCCATAGCGGGGGATCAAGAGACCCAGTACTTC. This translates into CASSPIAGDQETQYF.

The chain carries TRBV7-2 and TRBJ2-3; weak D call: TRBD2 (5 bases). The CDR3 consists of 15 residues. V was cut by 3 bases and J by 0 bases, with 10 bases left in between. In germline, CDR1 is SGHTA, CDR2 FQGNSA. The CDR3 sequence is CASSFQAGSTDTQYF. CDR3 nucleotides: TGTGCCAGCAGCTTTCAGGCGGGTAGCACAGATACGCAGTATTTT.